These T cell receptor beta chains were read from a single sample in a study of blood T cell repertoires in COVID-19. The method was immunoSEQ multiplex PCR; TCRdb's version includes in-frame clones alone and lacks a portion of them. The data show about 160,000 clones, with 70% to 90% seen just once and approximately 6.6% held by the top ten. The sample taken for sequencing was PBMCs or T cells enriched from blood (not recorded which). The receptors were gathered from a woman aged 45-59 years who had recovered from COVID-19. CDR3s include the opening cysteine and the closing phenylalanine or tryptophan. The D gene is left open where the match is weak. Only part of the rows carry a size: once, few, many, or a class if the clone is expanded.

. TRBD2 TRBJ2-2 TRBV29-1 CSVVVGTSGITGELFF TGCAGCGTTGTGGTAGGGACTAGCGGGATCACCGGGGAGCTGTTTTTT
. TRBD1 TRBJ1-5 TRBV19 CASSPGGGTGGPYQPQHF TGTGCCAGTAGTCCCGGCGGGGGGACAGGGGGTCCCTATCAGCCCCAGCATTTT
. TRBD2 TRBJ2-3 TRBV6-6 CASSPLAGGPADTQYF TGTGCCAGCAGTCCACTAGCGGGGGGGCCGGCAGATACGCAGTATTTT
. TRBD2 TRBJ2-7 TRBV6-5 CASGTGGPYEQYF TGTGCCAGTGGGACGGGAGGTCCCTACGAGCAGTACTTC
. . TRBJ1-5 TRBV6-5 CAKLPGQLEKAQHF TGTGCCAAGTTACCAGGACAGTTGGAGAAGGCCCAGCATTTT
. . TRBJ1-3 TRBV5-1 CASSIGDLTGNTIYF TGCGCCAGCAGCATCGGAGACCTGACGGGAAACACCATATATTTT
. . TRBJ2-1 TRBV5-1 CASSLESIPYNEQFF TGCGCCAGCAGCTTGGAGAGCATTCCGTACAATGAGCAGTTCTTC
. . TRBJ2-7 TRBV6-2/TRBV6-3 CASSTLYEQYF TGTGCCAGCAGTACTTTGTACGAGCAGTACTTC
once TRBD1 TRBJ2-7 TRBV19 CASSRQGQGYEQYF TGTGCCAGTAGTAGGCAGGGACAGGGCTACGAGCAGTACTTC
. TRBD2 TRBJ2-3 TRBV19 CASSPGLAGLREDTQYF TGTGCCAGTAGTCCGGGACTAGCGGGGCTACGGGAAGATACGCAGTATTTT
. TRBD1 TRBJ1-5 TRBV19 CASSIQGDQPQHF TGTGCCAGTAGCATACAGGGGGATCAGCCCCAGCATTTT
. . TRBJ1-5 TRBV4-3 CASSQDRGGTQPQHF TGCGCCAGCAGCCAAGACCGTGGGGGGACTCAGCCCCAGCATTTT
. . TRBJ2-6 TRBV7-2 CASSLVAQWANVLTF TGTGCCAGCAGCTTAGTAGCTCAGTGGGCCAACGTCCTGACTTTC
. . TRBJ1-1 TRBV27 CASSLSTLRDKDRTEAFF TGTGCCAGCAGTTTATCGACCTTGCGGGATAAGGATCGCACTGAAGCTTTCTTT
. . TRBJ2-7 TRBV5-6 CASSGIASNSYEQYF TGTGCCAGCAGCGGCATAGCGTCGAATTCCTACGAGCAGTACTTC
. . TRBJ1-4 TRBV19 CASSIDISRGAKLFF TGTGCCAGTAGTATAGATATCAGCCGGGGAGCGAAACTGTTTTTT
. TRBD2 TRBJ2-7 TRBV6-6 CASSSGGGEQYF TGTGCCAGCAGTTCGGGGGGGGGCGAGCAGTACTTC